The source of this T cell receptor beta chain is a study of CD8 T cells in ankylosing spondylitis. The CDR3 length is 14 residues. Trimming took off 3 bases at V and 5 bases at J, with 14 bases between the two ends. The study's findings and limits: Within matched ankylosing spondylitis synovial fluid, disease-linked clones were reportedly significantly enriched. Several of the motif variants were reported before in synovial fluid and blood from reactive arthritis. Blood of patients with ankylosing spondylitis appeared to be characterized by a TCR beta motif of about eight highly homologous variants.

In making TCR beta libraries, quantitative 5'-RACE with molecular barcodes was used. TCRdb re-called the 5' RACE reads with MiXCR, one entry per CDR3 protein. The sample has around 430,000 distinct CDR3 sequences; about 15% are singletons. This clonotype came up a few times. Its antigen is still unknown. The clonotype was recovered from a male donor with ankylosing spondylitis. The V and J genes are TRBV12-3 or TRBV12-4 and TRBJ2-7; D may be TRBD1 (6 bases). What was sequenced was blood, either unsorted or a sorted T cell fraction (not recorded which). CDR3 bases: TGTGCCAGCAGTTTGAAGACAGGAATTCACGAGCAGTACTTC. This gives the protein CASSLKTGIHEQYF.